The 12 T cell receptor beta chains below all came from one sample that was sequenced in a study of cytotoxic CD8 clonotypes in ibrutinib-treated CLL. Method: immunoSEQ multiplex PCR; TCRdb's copy keeps in-frame clones and lacks some. This table has tens of thousands of clones, more than 75% appearing once. Sequencing was performed on PBMCs, taken at disease progression, from a patient treated with ibrutinib. The receptor source for this set is a human donor with chronic lymphocytic leukemia.

This chain connects TRBV21-1 to TRBJ1-1. TRBV21-1 is a listed pseudogene. This CDR3 has 14 residues. CDR3 protein: CASSKGQEPTEAFF. The CDR3 DNA sequence: TGTGCCAGCAGCAAAGGCCAGGAGCCGACTGAAGCTTTCTTT.

V is TRBV11-2 and J is TRBJ1-5, with 11 bases matching TRBD1. CDR1 is SGHAT, CDR2 FQNNGV, per germline. This CDR3 comprises 15 residues. The J segment lost 6 bases and the V segment lost 4 bases, leaving 5 bases of the junction unmatched. CDR3 sequence (DNA): TGTGCCAGCAGCTGGGGACAGGGGGGTGGTCAGCCCCAGCATTTT. Its protein is CASSWGQGGGQPQHF. Together with reference TRBV11-2 and TRBJ1-5, the CDR3 gives the full variable domain: EAGVAQSPRYKIIEKRQSVAFWCNPISGHATLYWYQQILGQGPKLLIQFQNNGVVDDSQLPKDRFSAERLKGVDSTLKIQPAKLEDSAVYLCASSWGQGGGQPQHFGDGTRLSIL.

This clone was counted between two and nine times. The rearrangement joins TRBV6-5 to TRBJ2-2, with D maybe TRBD2 (5 bases). The CDR3 totals 15 residues. Looked up from germline, CDR1 is MNHEY and CDR2 is SVGAGI. Trimming took 2 bases from V and 4 from J, leaving 11 bases between them. The CDR3 DNA reads TGTGCCAGCAGTTACACGGGAAGGGCCACCGGGGAGCTGTTTTTT. As protein: CASSYTGRATGELFF.

The chain recombines TRBV13 with TRBJ2-2; 9 nucleotides line up with TRBD1. Germline V gene data show CDR1 as PRHDT and CDR2 as FYEKMQ (reference sequence). Unmatched junction bases numbered 8, after V lost 5 bases and J lost 7 bases. This CDR3 is 15 amino acids long. This CDR3 reads CASSPGTGLSGELFF. In DNA, the CDR3 is TGTGCCAGCAGCCCAGGGACAGGGCTCAGCGGGGAGCTGTTTTTT.

V and J are TRBV5-1 and TRBJ2-1; tentatively, D is TRBD2 (6 bases). Trimming removed 0 bases at V and 0 bases at J, with 25 bases between. CDR3 length: 21 residues. CDR1 SGHRS and CDR2 YFSETQ come from the germline V gene. The CDR3 is CASSLAATSRRGMSSYNEQFF. CDR3 bases: TGCGCCAGCAGCTTGGCGGCAACTAGTCGGAGGGGAATGAGCTCCTACAATGAGCAGTTCTTC. The full variable domain, with the rest looked up from reference TRBV5-1 and TRBJ2-1, is KAGVTQTPRYLIKTRGQQVTLSCSPISGHRSVSWYQQTPGQGLQFLFEYFSETQRNKGNFPGRFSGRQFSNSRSEMNVSTLELGDSALYLCASSLAATSRRGMSSYNEQFFGPGTRLTVL.

The chain couples TRBV5-1 to TRBJ2-2, with D possibly TRBD2 on 6 matching bases. This CDR3 has 14 residues. Per the germline V gene, CDR1 is SGHRS and CDR2 is YFSETQ. V was shortened by 4 bases and J by 2 bases, with 9 bases between the two germline ends. The CDR3 region has the DNA TGCGCCAGCAGCCCGGGACTCAACACCGGGGAGCTGTTTTTT. This codes for CASSPGLNTGELFF.

The chain employs TRBV6-4 and TRBJ1-5; D ambiguous. Germline CDR1 is MRHNA and CDR2 is SNTAGT. The CDR3 loop spans 14 amino acids. Deletions cut 2 bases from V and 0 bases from J, with 5 bases between. Written as DNA, the CDR3 is TGTGCCAGCAGTGACGACCATAGCAATCAGCCCCAGCATTTT. This sequence encodes CASSDDHSNQPQHF.

The J gene is TRBJ2-7, the V gene TRBV19; weak D call: TRBD1 (6 bases). Germline values: CDR1 LNHDA, CDR2 SQIVND (reference sequence). V shed 4 bases and J shed 1 base, with 17 bases lying between them. The CDR3 consists of 16 residues. In DNA, the CDR3 is TGTGCCAGTAGTACCAAACGTACCGGGACATCCTACGAGCAGTACTTC. It translates to CASSTKRTGTSYEQYF.

The genes are TRBV7-9 and TRBJ2-3; possible D gene TRBD1, 5 bases. V was shortened by 4 bases and J by 11 bases, with 7 bases between the two germline ends. This CDR3 comprises 10 residues. Per germline, CDR1 SEHNR and CDR2 FQNEAQ (reference sequence). The CDR3 loop reads CASSSQGQYF. DNA for the CDR3: TGTGCCAGCAGCTCCCAGGGGCAGTATTTT. The whole variable domain, filled in from reference TRBV7-9 and TRBJ2-3, reads DTGVSQNPRHKITKRGQNVTFRCDPISEHNRLYWYRQTLGQGPEFLTYFQNEAQLEKSRLLSDRFSAERPKGSFSTLEIQRTEQGDSAMYLCASSSQGQYFGPGTRLTVL.

The J gene is TRBJ2-7, the V gene TRBV7-2; no definite D call. Trimming removed 3 bases from V and 2 bases from J, with 8 bases in between. Germline V lookup: CDR1 SGHTA, CDR2 FQGNSA. This CDR3 has 13 residues. CDR3 region: CASSFIAPYEQYF. The CDR3 DNA follows: TGTGCCAGCAGCTTCATAGCCCCCTACGAGCAGTACTTC.

The chain uses TRBV7-9 and TRBJ2-1, with D unresolved. The CDR3 is 13 residues long. From germline, CDR1 is SEHNR and CDR2 FQNEAQ (reference sequence). The V end was cut by 3 bases, the J end by 6 bases, with 9 bases between. DNA of the CDR3: TGTGCCAGCAGCTTCGGTCAGGTCAATGAGCAGTTCTTC. This sequence encodes CASSFGQVNEQFF. Based on the CDR3 plus reference TRBV7-9 and TRBJ2-1, the full variable domain is DTGVSQNPRHKITKRGQNVTFRCDPISEHNRLYWYRQTLGQGPEFLTYFQNEAQLEKSRLLSDRFSAERPKGSFSTLEIQRTEQGDSAMYLCASSFGQVNEQFFGPGTRLTVL.

This chain uses TRBV2 with TRBJ2-1; 13 bases are a match to TRBD2. The CDR3 loop spans 14 amino acids. J gave up 5 bases and V 6 bases, and 1 base lay outside the gene matches. In germline, CDR1 is SNHLY, CDR2 FYNNEI. The DNA of the CDR3 is TGTGCCAGCAGGGGGACTAGCGGGGACAATGAGCAGTTCTTC. It specifies CASRGTSGDNEQFF.